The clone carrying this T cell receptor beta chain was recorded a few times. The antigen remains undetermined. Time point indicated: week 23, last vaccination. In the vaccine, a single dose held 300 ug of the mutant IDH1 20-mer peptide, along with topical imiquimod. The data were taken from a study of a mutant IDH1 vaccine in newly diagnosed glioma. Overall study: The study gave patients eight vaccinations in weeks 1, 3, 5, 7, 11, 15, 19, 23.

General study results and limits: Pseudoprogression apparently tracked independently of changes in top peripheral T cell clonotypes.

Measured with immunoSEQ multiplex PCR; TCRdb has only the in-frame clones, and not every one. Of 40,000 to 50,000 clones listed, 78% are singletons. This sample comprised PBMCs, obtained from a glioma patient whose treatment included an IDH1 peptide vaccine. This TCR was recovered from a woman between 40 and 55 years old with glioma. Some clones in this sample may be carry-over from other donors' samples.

The CDR3 is CASSERSPSSVAEAFF. The CDR3, as DNA: TGTGCCAGCAGTGAAAGGAGTCCATCCAGCGTCGCTGAAGCTTTCTTT. V usage is TRBV6-4 and J usage is TRBJ1-1, with D uncertain. Between the trimmed V and J ends, which lost 3 bases and 6 bases, there was a span of 20 bases. CDR3 size: 16 residues. Germline lookup yields CDR1 MRHNA and CDR2 SNTAGT.